This TCR beta chain appears in the sequencing data of a study of vaccination and CD4 T cells after COVID-19. Study-level background: The cells in question were stimulated using overlapping spike peptides derived from SARS-CoV-2, HCoV-NL63, HCoV-OC43 and HCoV-229E.

The sample holds a few counts of this clonotype. Its matching antigen is unknown. Treatment given: approximately nine-day PBMC culture with coronavirus spike peptide pools or control peptides (ViraFEST assay). Pre-COVID-19 pandemic sampling (2011-2018) yielded the unexposed donor's CD4+ T cells. ViraFEST used peptide pools to expand antigen-specific T cells, then sequenced TCRs. Germline V lookup: CDR1 SGHTA, CDR2 FQGNSA. CDR3 length: 13 amino acids. Trimming shortened V by 1 base and J by 5 bases, and 6 bases separated the two germline ends. Cultured CD4+ T-cell DNA underwent Oncomine TCR Beta short-read sequencing. In TCRdb, the PCR reads were re-called with MiXCR into one record per CDR3 protein. The table has fewer than 4,500 distinct CDR3 sequences, around 24% seen once; the top ten hold 25%.

The TCR sequence derives from a human donor in good health. V gene TRBV7-2 combines with J gene TRBJ2-1; D ambiguous. The sample was CD4+ T cells from blood, cultured in vitro. CDR3 amino acids: CASSLGRDNEQFF. The CDR3 coding sequence is TGTGCCAGCAGCTTAGGAAGGGACAATGAGCAGTTCTTC.